Listed here is a single T cell receptor (beta chain). Its antigen is not identified. Reverse transcription used around 500 ng RNA and constant-region primers for alpha and beta. Separate chain-specific third strand synthesis with multiplexing indices produced the alpha and beta libraries. The cDNA received a 5' RACE adapter containing a random hexamer plus an SP2 sequencing primer site. TCRdb re-analysed the 5' RACE reads in MiXCR, keeping a single row per CDR3 protein. The table has about 17,000 distinct CDR3 sequences, about 5% seen once; the top ten hold about 1.9%. Germline CDR1 MNHEY, CDR2 SVGEGT. V lost 6 bases, J lost 5 bases, and 19 bases lay in between. This CDR3 is built from 15 residues. This sample stems from a study of HIV-infected patients and healthy controls. No cell fractionation was done, so the repertoire covers all unsorted peripheral blood T cells. Study-wide results and caveats: Apparent post-therapy Gini recovery among HIV-infected patients was not reproduced with size-matched repertoires.

Input material: blood. This sequence originates from an adult in good health. V and J are TRBV6-2 or TRBV6-3 and TRBJ2-5; D is uncertain. The CDR3 DNA is TGTGCCAGCAGGTCAGCCCGGGTCCCGACGGAGACCCAGTACTTC. Protein: CASRSARVPTETQYF.